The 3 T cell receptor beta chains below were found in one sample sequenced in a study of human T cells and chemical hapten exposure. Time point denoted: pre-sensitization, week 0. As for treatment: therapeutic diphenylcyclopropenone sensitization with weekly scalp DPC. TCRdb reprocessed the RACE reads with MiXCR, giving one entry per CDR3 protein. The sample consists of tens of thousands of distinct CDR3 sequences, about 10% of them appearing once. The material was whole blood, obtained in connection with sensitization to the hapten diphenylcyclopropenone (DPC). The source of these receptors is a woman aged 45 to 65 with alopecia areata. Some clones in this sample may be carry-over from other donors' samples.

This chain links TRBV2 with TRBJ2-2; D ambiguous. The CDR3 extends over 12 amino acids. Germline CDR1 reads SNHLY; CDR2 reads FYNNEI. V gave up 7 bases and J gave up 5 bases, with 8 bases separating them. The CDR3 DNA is TGTGCCAGCACCACCGGTACCGGGGAGCTGTTTTTT. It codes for CASTTGTGELFF.

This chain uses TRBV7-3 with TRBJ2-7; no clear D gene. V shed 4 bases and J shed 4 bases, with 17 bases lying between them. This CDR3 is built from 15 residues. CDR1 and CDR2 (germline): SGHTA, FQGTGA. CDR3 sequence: CASSSQASSVYEQYF. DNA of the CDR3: TGTGCCAGCAGCTCCCAAGCTTCGAGTGTTTACGAGCAGTACTTC.

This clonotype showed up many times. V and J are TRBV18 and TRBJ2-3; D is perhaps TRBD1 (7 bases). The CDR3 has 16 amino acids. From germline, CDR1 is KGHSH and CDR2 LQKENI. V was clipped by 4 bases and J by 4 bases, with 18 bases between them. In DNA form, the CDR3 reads TGTGCCAGCTCACGAGACAGGGCCGGGGGTGCAGATACGCAGTATTTT. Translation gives CASSRDRAGGADTQYF.